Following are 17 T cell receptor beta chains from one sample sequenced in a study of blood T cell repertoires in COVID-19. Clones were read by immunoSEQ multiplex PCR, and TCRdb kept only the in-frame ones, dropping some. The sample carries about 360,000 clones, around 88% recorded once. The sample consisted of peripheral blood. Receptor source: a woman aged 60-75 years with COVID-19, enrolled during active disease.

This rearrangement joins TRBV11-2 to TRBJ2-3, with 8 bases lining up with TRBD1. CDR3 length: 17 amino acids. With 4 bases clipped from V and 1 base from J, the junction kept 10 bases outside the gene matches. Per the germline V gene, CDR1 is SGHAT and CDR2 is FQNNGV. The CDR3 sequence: CASSSRQGPFGTDTQYF. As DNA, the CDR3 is TGTGCCAGCAGCTCCCGACAGGGGCCGTTCGGCACAGATACGCAGTATTTT.

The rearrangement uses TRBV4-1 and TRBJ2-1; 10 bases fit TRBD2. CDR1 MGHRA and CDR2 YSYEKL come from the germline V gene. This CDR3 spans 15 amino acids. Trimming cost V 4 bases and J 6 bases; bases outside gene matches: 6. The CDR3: CASSPSQRGGNEQFF. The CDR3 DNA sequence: TGCGCCAGCAGCCCGAGTCAGCGGGGGGGCAATGAGCAGTTCTTC.

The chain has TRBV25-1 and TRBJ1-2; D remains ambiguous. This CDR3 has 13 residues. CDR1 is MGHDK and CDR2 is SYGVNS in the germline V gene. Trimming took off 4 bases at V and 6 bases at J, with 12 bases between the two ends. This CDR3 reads CASSAQLGDGYTF. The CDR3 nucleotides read TGTGCCAGCAGTGCTCAACTGGGAGATGGCTACACCTTC.

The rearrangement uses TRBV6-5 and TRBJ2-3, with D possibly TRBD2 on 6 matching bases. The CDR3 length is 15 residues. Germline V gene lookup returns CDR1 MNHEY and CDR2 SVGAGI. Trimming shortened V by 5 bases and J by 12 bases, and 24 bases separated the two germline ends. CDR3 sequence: CASSLTSHAGTSQYF. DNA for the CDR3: TGTGCCAGCAGTCTAACTAGCCACGCCGGGACTTCTCAGTATTTT.

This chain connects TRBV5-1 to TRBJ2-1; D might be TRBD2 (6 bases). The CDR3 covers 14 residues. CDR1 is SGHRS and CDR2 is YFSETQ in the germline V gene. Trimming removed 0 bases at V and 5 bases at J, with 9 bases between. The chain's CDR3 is CASSLASEDNEQFF. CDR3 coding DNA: TGCGCCAGCAGCTTGGCTAGCGAGGACAATGAGCAGTTCTTC. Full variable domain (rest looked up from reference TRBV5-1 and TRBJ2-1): KAGVTQTPRYLIKTRGQQVTLSCSPISGHRSVSWYQQTPGQGLQFLFEYFSETQRNKGNFPGRFSGRQFSNSRSEMNVSTLELGDSALYLCASSLASEDNEQFFGPGTRLTVL.

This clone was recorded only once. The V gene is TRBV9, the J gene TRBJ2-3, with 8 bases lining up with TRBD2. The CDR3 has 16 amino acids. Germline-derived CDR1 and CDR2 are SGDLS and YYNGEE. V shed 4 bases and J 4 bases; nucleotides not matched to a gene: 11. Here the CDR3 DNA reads TGTGCCAGCAGCCTCACCGGGACTAGGAATTCAGATACGCAGTATTTT. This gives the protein CASSLTGTRNSDTQYF. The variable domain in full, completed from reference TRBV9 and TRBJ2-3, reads DSGVTQTPKHLITATGQRVTLRCSPRSGDLSVYWYQQSLDQGLQFLIQYYNGEERAKGNILERFSAQQFPDLHSELNLSSLELGDSALYFCASSLTGTRNSDTQYFGPGTRLTVL.

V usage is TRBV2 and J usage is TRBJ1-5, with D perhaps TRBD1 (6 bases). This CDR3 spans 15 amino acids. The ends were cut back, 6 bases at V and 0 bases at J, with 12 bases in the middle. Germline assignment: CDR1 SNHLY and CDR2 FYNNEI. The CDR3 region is CASRGTPISNQPQHF. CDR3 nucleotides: TGTGCCAGCAGGGGGACACCTATTAGCAATCAGCCCCAGCATTTT.

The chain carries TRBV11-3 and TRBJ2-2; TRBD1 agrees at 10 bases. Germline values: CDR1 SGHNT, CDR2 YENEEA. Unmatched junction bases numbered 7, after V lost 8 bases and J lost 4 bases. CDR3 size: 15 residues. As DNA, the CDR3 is TGTGCCAGCGCACTGGGACAGGGGAGCACCGGGGAGCTGTTTTTT. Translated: CASALGQGSTGELFF. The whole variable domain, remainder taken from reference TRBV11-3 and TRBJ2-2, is EAGVVQSPRYKIIEKKQPVAFWCNPISGHNTLYWYLQNLGQGPELLIRYENEEAVDDSQLPKDRFSAERLKGVDSTLKIQPAELGDSAVYLCASALGQGSTGELFFGEGSRLTVL.

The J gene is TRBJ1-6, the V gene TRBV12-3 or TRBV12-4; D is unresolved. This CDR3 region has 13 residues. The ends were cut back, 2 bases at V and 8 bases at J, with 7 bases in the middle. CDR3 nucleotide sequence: TGTGCCAGCAGTTTAACTAGGGATTCACCCCTCCACTTT. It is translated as CASSLTRDSPLHF.

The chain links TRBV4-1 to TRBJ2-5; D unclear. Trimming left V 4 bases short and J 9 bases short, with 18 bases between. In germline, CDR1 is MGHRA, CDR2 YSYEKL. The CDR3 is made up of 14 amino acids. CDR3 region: CASSPGSTGAAQYF. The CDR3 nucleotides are TGCGCCAGCAGCCCCGGCTCTACCGGTGCGGCCCAGTACTTC.

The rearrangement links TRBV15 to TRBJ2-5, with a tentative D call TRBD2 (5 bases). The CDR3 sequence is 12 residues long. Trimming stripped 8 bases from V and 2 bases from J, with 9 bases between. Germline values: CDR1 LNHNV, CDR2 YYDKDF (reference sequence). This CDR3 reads CATEGAQETQYF. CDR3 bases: TGTGCCACCGAGGGAGCTCAAGAGACCCAGTACTTC.

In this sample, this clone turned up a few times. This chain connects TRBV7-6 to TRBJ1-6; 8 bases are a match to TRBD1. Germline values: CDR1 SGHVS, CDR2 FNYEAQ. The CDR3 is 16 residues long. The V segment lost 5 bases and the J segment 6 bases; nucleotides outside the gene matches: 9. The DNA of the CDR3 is TGTGCCAGCAGCCAGTTAGGGGGACAGGCTAATTCACCCCTCCACTTT. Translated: CASSQLGGQANSPLHF.

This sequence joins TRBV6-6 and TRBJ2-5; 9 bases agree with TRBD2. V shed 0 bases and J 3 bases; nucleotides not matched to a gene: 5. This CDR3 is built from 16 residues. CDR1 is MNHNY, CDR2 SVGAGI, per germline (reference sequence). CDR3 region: CASSYSIAGGEETQYF. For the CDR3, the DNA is TGTGCCAGCAGTTACTCGATTGCGGGGGGGGAAGAGACCCAGTACTTC.

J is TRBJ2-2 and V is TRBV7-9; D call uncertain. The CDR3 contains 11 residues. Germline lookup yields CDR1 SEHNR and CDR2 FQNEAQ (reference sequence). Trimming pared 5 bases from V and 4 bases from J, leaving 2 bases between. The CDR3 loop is CASSRTGELFF. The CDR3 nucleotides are TGTGCCAGCAGCCGCACCGGGGAGCTGTTTTTT.

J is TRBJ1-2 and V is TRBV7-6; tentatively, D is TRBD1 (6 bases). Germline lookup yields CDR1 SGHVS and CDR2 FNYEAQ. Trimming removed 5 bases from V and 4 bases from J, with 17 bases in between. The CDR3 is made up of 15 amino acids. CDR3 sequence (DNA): TGTGCCAGCAGCCCCGGCCGGACAGCCATCTATGGCTACACCTTC. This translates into CASSPGRTAIYGYTF. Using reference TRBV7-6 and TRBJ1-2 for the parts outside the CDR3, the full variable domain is GAGVSQSPRYKVTKRGQDVALRCDPISGHVSLYWYRQALGQGPEFLTYFNYEAQQDKSGLPNDRFSAERPEGSISTLTIQRTEQRDSAMYRCASSPGRTAIYGYTFGSGTRLTVV.

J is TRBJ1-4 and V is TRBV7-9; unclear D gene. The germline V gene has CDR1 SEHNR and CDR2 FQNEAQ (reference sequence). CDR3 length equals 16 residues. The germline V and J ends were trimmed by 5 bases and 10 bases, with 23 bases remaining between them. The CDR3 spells CASSIETTILPGKLFF. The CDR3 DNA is TGTGCCAGCAGCATAGAAACAACCATCCTTCCGGGAAAACTGTTTTTT.

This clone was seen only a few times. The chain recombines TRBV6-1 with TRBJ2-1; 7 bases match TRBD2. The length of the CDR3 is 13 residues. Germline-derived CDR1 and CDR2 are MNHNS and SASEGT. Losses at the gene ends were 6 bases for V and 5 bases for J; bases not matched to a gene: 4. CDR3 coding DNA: TGTGCCAGCAGGTCGGGGGGAGACAATGAGCAGTTCTTC. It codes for CASRSGGDNEQFF.